The T cell receptor beta chain under discussion was sequenced for a study of CD8 T cells in ankylosing spondylitis. Study-wide points: Reported data indicate significant enrichment of disease-linked clones within matched ankylosing spondylitis synovial fluid. Some motif variants had been reported before (in reactive arthritis synovial fluid and blood).

Preparation of TCR beta libraries was done by quantitative 5'-RACE with molecular barcodes. Via MiXCR, TCRdb re-called the 5' RACE reads, giving one row per CDR3 protein. The sample lists approximately 24,000 distinct CDR3 sequences; roughly 13% were seen once. The CDR3 totals 13 residues. Trimming stripped 6 bases from V and 1 base from J, with 6 bases between. The germline gives CDR1 KGHSH, CDR2 LQKENI. With regard to this clonotype: No antigen is known for it.

This receptor was taken from a male donor with ankylosing spondylitis or in good health (not recorded which). This chain links TRBV18 with TRBJ2-2, with a possible D match to TRBD2 (5 bases). The specimen was blood. CDR3 in amino acids: CASSRENTGELFF. In DNA form, the CDR3 reads TGTGCCAGCTCTCGGGAGAACACCGGGGAGCTGTTTTTT.